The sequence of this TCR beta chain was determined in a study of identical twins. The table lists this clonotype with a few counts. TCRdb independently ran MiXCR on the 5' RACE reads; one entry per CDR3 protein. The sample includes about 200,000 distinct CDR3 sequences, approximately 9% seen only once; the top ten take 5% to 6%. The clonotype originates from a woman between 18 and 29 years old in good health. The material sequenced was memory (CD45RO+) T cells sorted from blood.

As DNA, the CDR3 is TGTGCCAGCAGTAGCCGTAGTCCATCCGTGGCGGGGACCCAAGAGACCCAGTACTTC. Translation gives CASSSRSPSVAGTQETQYF. The chain recombines TRBV6-1 with TRBJ2-5; maybe TRBD2 (6 bases). Trimming pared 5 bases from V and 1 base from J, leaving 26 bases between. The CDR3 loop spans 19 amino acids. Germline V gives CDR1 MNHNS, CDR2 SASEGT.